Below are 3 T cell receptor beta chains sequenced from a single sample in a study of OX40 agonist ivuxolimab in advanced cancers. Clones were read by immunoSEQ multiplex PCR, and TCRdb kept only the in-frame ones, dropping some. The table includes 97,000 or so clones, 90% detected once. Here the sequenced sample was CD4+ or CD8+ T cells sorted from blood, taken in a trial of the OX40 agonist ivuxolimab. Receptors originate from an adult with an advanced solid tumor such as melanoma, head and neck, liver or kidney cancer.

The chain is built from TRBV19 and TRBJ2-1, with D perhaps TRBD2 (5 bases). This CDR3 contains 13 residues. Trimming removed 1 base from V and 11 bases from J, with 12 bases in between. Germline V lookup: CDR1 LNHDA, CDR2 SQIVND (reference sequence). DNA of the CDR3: TGTGCCAGTAGTATAGGGGTAGCGCCAAAGCAGTTCTTC. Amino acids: CASSIGVAPKQFF.

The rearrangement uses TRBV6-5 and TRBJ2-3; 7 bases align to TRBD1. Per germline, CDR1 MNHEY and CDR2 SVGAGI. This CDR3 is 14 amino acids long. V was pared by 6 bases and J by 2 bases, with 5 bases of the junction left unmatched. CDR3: CASSTGTATDTQYF. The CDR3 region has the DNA TGTGCCAGCAGCACCGGGACAGCCACAGATACGCAGTATTTT.

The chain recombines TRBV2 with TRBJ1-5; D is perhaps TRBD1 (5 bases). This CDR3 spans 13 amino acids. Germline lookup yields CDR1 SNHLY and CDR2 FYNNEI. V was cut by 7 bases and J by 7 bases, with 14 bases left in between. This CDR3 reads CASIGGVGQPQHF. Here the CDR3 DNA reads TGTGCCAGCATAGGAGGGGTTGGGCAGCCCCAGCATTTT.